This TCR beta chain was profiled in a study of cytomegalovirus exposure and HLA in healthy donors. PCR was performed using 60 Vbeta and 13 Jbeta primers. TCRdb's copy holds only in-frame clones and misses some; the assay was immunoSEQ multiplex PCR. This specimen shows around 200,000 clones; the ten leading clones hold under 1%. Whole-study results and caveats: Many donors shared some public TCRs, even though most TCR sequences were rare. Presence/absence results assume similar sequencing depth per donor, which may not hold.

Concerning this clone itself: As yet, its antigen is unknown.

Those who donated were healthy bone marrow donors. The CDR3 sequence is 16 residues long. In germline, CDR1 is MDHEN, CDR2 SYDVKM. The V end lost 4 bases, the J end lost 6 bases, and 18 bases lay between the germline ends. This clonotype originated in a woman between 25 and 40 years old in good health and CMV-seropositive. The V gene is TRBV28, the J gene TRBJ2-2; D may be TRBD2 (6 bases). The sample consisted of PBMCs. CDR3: CASSSAGTVGPGELFF. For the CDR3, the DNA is TGTGCCAGCAGTTCTGCCGGGACTGTAGGACCCGGGGAGCTGTTTTTT.